Following are 18 T cell receptor beta chains from one sample sequenced in a study of Ad26.COV2.S vaccination and SARS-CoV-2 variants. Treatment specified: around 19 received Ad26.COV2.S at low or high dose, single or two shots; a few received placebo; per-sample allocation not given. Material that was analyzed had been drawn on day 63 after the first vaccine or placebo injection. The table came from immunoSEQ multiplex PCR; TCRdb's copy has only in-frame clones and leaves some out. The sample has 500,000 or so clones; approximately 90% are singletons. The sample in question was peripheral blood, obtained in a trial of Ad26.COV2.S vaccine versus placebo. The origin of the receptors is a person between 18 and 59 years old who received the Ad26.COV2.S COVID-19 vaccine or a placebo.

The J gene is TRBJ1-2, the V gene TRBV30, with D hard to call. This CDR3 has 13 amino acids. The V gene's germline CDR1 is GTSNPN and CDR2 SVGIG (reference sequence). Trimming cost V 0 bases and J 7 bases, with 12 bases left between them. Here the CDR3 reads CAWSVLVSGGYTF. The CDR3 coding sequence is TGTGCCTGGAGTGTACTAGTTTCGGGTGGCTACACCTTC.

The gene calls are TRBV7-2 and TRBJ1-1, with TRBD1 matching 9 bases. The junction had 8 bases not matched to a gene; V was cut back by 1 base and J by 2 bases. The germline V gene encodes CDR1 SGHTA and CDR2 FQGNSA. The CDR3 has 17 residues. The CDR3 loop is CASSLVGQGLINTEAFF. CDR3 sequence (DNA): TGTGCCAGCAGCTTAGTTGGACAGGGGCTTATCAACACTGAAGCTTTCTTT.

The chain joins TRBV24-1 to TRBJ2-7; 10 nucleotides align to TRBD1. The germline gives CDR1 KGHDR, CDR2 SFDVKD. The V segment lost 6 bases and the J segment 4 bases; nucleotides outside the gene matches: 14. This CDR3 is 17 amino acids long. The CDR3 DNA reads as TGTGCCACCAGTTTTCACAGACGAGACAGGGGGCAATACGAGCAGTACTTC. The encoded protein is CATSFHRRDRGQYEQYF.

This clone was detected only once. The chain recombines TRBV5-4 with TRBJ1-1, with 7 nucleotides matching TRBD1. Germline V gene sequence: CDR1 SGHNT, CDR2 YYREEE (reference sequence). The CDR3 contains 15 residues. After removal of 4 bases from V and 4 bases from J, the junction contained 10 bases not matched to a gene. The CDR3 DNA is TGTGCCAGCAGCACAGCCCGGGACAGACGCACTGAAGCTTTCTTT. As protein: CASSTARDRRTEAFF.

The gene calls are TRBV6-2 or TRBV6-3 and TRBJ2-1; possibly TRBD2 for D (5 bases). Trimming took off 0 bases at V and 4 bases at J, with 13 bases between the two ends. The CDR3 has 16 amino acids. CDR1 and CDR2 from the germline V gene are MNHEY and SVGEGT. The CDR3 here is CASSYSVLGDYNEQFF. CDR3 DNA sequence: TGTGCCAGCAGTTACTCGGTCCTCGGGGATTACAATGAGCAGTTCTTC.

J is TRBJ1-6 and V is TRBV19, with a tentative D call TRBD1 (5 bases). With 2 bases removed from V and 8 bases from J, the gap between germline ends came to 10 bases. In germline, CDR1 is LNHDA, CDR2 SQIVND (reference sequence). The CDR3 runs to 14 residues. The CDR3 region is CASSISPGDSPLHF. The CDR3 DNA sequence: TGTGCCAGTAGTATATCACCGGGGGATTCACCCCTCCACTTT.

The chain uses TRBV28 and TRBJ1-1; 7 bases align to TRBD1. This CDR3 comprises 13 residues. Germline trimming cut 2 bases from V and 10 bases from J; bases unmatched to any gene: 7. Germline CDR1 is MDHEN and CDR2 is SYDVKM. The CDR3 region is CASSLGDSSGAFF. The CDR3 DNA is TGTGCCAGCAGTTTAGGGGACAGTTCTGGAGCTTTCTTT.

The J gene is TRBJ1-1, the V gene TRBV7-9; 7 bases fit TRBD1. V dropped 4 bases and J dropped 4; count of bases not matched to a gene: 6. The CDR3 length is 14 residues. Germline values: CDR1 SEHNR, CDR2 FQNEAQ (reference sequence). The CDR3 protein is CASSSTGVSTEAFF. CDR3 DNA sequence: TGTGCCAGCAGCTCTACAGGGGTGAGCACTGAAGCTTTCTTT.

Only one count was recorded for this clone. J is TRBJ2-1 and V is TRBV5-1; 10 bases are shared with TRBD1. The J segment lost 3 bases and the V segment lost 4 bases, leaving 4 bases of the junction unmatched. The CDR3 totals 15 residues. In germline, CDR1 is SGHRS, CDR2 YFSETQ. CDR3: CASSQTGGDYNEQFF. The CDR3 DNA sequence: TGCGCCAGCAGCCAGACAGGGGGCGACTACAATGAGCAGTTCTTC.

The chain joins TRBV20-1 to TRBJ2-5, with D possibly matching TRBD1 (5 bases). CDR1 and CDR2 (germline): DFQATT, SNEGSKA (reference sequence). This CDR3 is 11 amino acids long. CDR3 protein: CRADSQETQYF. As DNA, the CDR3 is TGCAGAGCCGACAGCCAAGAGACCCAGTACTTC.

The gene calls are TRBV13 and TRBJ2-3; no firm D call. Germline-derived CDR1 and CDR2 are PRHDT and FYEKMQ (reference sequence). Trimming stripped 2 bases from V and 2 bases from J, with 5 bases between. This CDR3 spans 13 amino acids. For the CDR3, the DNA is TGTGCCAGCAGCTTACGGAACACAGATACGCAGTATTTT. Translated, it gives CASSLRNTDTQYF.

This clone has ten or more counts. This chain links TRBV6-4 with TRBJ1-1, with D possibly being TRBD1 (5 bases). The CDR3 sequence is 13 residues long. Germline-derived CDR1 and CDR2 are MRHNA and SNTAGT. Trimming cost V 3 bases and J 4 bases, with 9 bases left between them. The CDR3 bases are TGTGCCAGCAGTGAGAGGGGAACCACTGAAGCTTTCTTT. Its protein product is CASSERGTTEAFF.

The chain recombines TRBV30 with TRBJ1-6; TRBD1 might be the D (5 bases). CDR1 GTSNPN and CDR2 SVGIG come from the germline V gene (reference sequence). V was pared by 3 bases and J by 13 bases, with 16 bases between. This CDR3 is 13 amino acids long. The CDR3 coding sequence is TGTGCCTGGAGGGACATGAGGGCTAGGCCCCTCCACTTT. Protein product: CAWRDMRARPLHF.

This chain links TRBV2 with TRBJ1-5; D is possibly TRBD1 (5 bases). Germline values: CDR1 SNHLY, CDR2 FYNNEI. V lost 3 bases, J lost 3 bases, and 15 bases lay in between. CDR3 length equals 16 residues. The CDR3 nucleotides are TGTGCCAGCAGTGATCCCCGGGGGGGGGACAATCAGCCCCAGCATTTT. Its protein is CASSDPRGGDNQPQHF.

The chain combines TRBV12-3 or TRBV12-4 with TRBJ2-3; D uncertain. Trimming took 5 bases from V and 2 from J, leaving 5 bases between them. The CDR3 sequence is 12 residues long. CDR3 bases: TGTGCCAGCAGTGTACTCACAGATACGCAGTATTTT. Its translation: CASSVLTDTQYF.

This chain joins TRBV15 and TRBJ2-7; D unresolved. The germline V gene has CDR1 LNHNV and CDR2 YYDKDF (reference sequence). The CDR3 consists of 13 residues. Trimming left V 2 bases short and J 7 bases short, with 12 bases between. The CDR3 DNA sequence: TGTGCCACCAGCAGACGGCTAACTGGGGAGCAGTACTTC. Translated: CATSRRLTGEQYF.

This clone was observed once. V usage is TRBV9 and J usage is TRBJ2-2, with D hard to call. Trimming took 5 bases from V and 6 from J, leaving 8 bases between them. The CDR3 sequence is 12 residues long. Germline V gene sequence: CDR1 SGDLS, CDR2 YYNGEE. CDR3: CASRRVSGELFF. The CDR3 DNA reads as TGTGCCAGCAGACGGGTCTCCGGGGAGCTGTTTTTT.

The V gene is TRBV11-2, the J gene TRBJ2-7, with D unclear. Trimming stripped 5 bases from V and 9 bases from J, with 17 bases between. Germline V gene data show CDR1 as SGHAT and CDR2 as FQNNGV. This CDR3 region has 13 residues. The CDR3 loop is CASSLTVSGVQYF. CDR3 DNA: TGTGCCAGCAGCCTGACTGTATCCGGTGTGCAGTACTTC.